One T cell receptor beta chain is described in this entry. Its antigen remains unknown. TCRdb re-called the 5' RACE reads through MiXCR, storing one row per CDR3 protein. In the table there are about 260,000 distinct CDR3 sequences, 20% to 30% of which are singletons. The CDR3 length is 15 residues. Losses at the gene ends were 3 bases for V and 6 bases for J; bases not matched to a gene: 11. This sample was taken from a study of CD8 T cells in ankylosing spondylitis. Study conclusions and caveats: Eight highly homologous variants made up a TCR beta motif, and this motif appeared characteristic of ankylosing spondylitis blood.

This sequence originates from a male donor with ankylosing spondylitis or in good health (not recorded which). Sequenced material: blood, either unsorted or a sorted T cell fraction (not recorded which). V and J are TRBV12-3 or TRBV12-4 and TRBJ2-7, with 7 positions matching TRBD1. The CDR3 DNA follows: TGTGCCAGCAGTTTCAAGGGGGCGACCTTTTCCGAGCAGTACTTC. Translation: CASSFKGATFSEQYF.